This T cell receptor beta chain comes out of a study of T-cell memory formation after mild COVID-19. Study-level results: Nothing confirmed that second-wave clones peaking on day 37 were specific for SARS-CoV-2. Shrinking CD4+ clones resided mostly in CM and EM, and CD8+ ones in EMRA. While clones contracting from day 15 to 85 were balanced between CD4 and CD8, later expanders leaned CD4+. Pre-infection memory harbored some responding clones, suggesting cross-reactive memory joined.

Using its own MiXCR run on the 5' RACE reads, TCRdb lists one record per CDR3 protein. The table has some 490,000 distinct CDR3 sequences, around a sixth seen once. Of note for this clonotype: Its antigen is unknown. Compared with germline, one end of the junction differs, possibly owing to a read error.

The CDR3 length is 11 residues. Looked up from germline, CDR1 is KGHDR and CDR2 is SFDVKD. The sequence derives from an adult woman who had mild COVID-19 (a few samples of this study predate the infection). Cell type and time point are not known. What was sequenced was PBMCs or a T cell subset sorted from them (not recorded which). The rearrangement links TRBV24-1 to TRBJ1-1; D not resolved. In nucleotides, the CDR3 is TGTGCCACCATGGAAAACACCGAAGCTTTCTTT. It is translated as CATMENTEAFF.